This T cell receptor beta chain stems from a study of memory CD4+ T cells and cytomegalovirus serostatus. Study context: Healthy Belgian adult donors included several CMV-positive and some 24 CMV-negative people.

Trimming shortened V by 1 base and J by 2 bases, and 5 bases separated the two germline ends. Germline V gene data show CDR1 as SGHAT and CDR2 as FQNNGV. CDR3 length equals 13 residues. The sort gate was single viable CD3+CD4+CD8-CD45RO+ cells for memory CD4+ T cells. Serum IgG to CMV pp150, pp28, p38 and p52 defined serostatus. Under the authors' procedure: Out-of-frame sequences were removed, leaving 2 million to 2.5 million distinct TCRbeta sequences. Assay used: immunoSEQ multiplex PCR; TCRdb lists only in-frame clones, some missing. V, J and clone size reflect that table, while D and trimming were determined from the DNA. The sample records 55,000 to 65,000 clones, about 81% being singletons.

The chain combines TRBV11-2 with TRBJ2-5, with D hard to call. The sample comprised memory CD4+ T cells from blood. This receptor was obtained from an adult in good health and CMV-seronegative. The CDR3 loop is CASSLGTQETQYF. The CDR3 DNA reads as TGTGCCAGCAGCTTAGGAACTCAAGAGACCCAGTACTTC.